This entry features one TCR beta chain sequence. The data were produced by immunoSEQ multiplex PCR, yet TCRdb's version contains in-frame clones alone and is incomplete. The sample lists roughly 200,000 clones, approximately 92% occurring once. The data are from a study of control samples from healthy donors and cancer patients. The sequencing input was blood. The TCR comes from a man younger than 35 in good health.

CDR3 in amino acids: CASSFGSTYEQYF. The CDR3 DNA follows: TGTGCCAGCAGCTTCGGGTCCACCTACGAGCAGTACTTC. This chain connects TRBV5-5 to TRBJ2-7; no firm D call. The V gene lost 2 bases and the J gene lost 2 bases, with 8 bases spanning the gap. There are 13 residues in the CDR3. The V gene's germline CDR1 is SGHKS and CDR2 YYEKEE (reference sequence).